These T cell receptor beta chains were read from a single sample in a study of blood T cell repertoires in COVID-19. Profiled with immunoSEQ multiplex PCR; TCRdb holds only in-frame clones, not every one. The sample consists of about 350,000 clones, roughly 90% of them appearing once. Specimen: peripheral blood. The receptors shown here come from a woman aged 60-75 years with COVID-19, enrolled during active disease. The CDR3 runs from the conserved cysteine through the conserved F or W. D genes are given only for firm matches. Rows may omit the clone size; those that give it use once, few, many or a size class.

V gene	J gene	clone size	D gene	CDR3 DNA	CDR3 protein
TRBV9	TRBJ1-3	.	.	TGTGCCAGCAGCGTAGTCCCCTCCGCTGGAAACACCATATATTTT	CASSVVPSAGNTIYF
TRBV9	TRBJ1-2	.	TRBD1	TGTGCCAGCAGCGTAGGGACAGGGGTTGGGGGTAACTATGGCTACACCTTC	CASSVGTGVGGNYGYTF
TRBV9	TRBJ2-7	.	.	TGTGCCAGCAGCCCAGGGTGGGACTCTTCCTACGAGCAGTACTTC	CASSPGWDSSYEQYF
TRBV19	TRBJ1-2	.	TRBD1	TGTGCCAGTAAAGCCCCAGGGGGCCTTGGCTACACCTTC	CASKAPGGLGYTF
TRBV7-8	TRBJ1-4	.	TRBD1	TGTGCCAGCAGCCCCACAGGGGGGAATGAAAAACTGTTTTTT	CASSPTGGNEKLFF
TRBV28	TRBJ1-5	few	.	TGTGCCAGCAGGTTGGGTACAGGATCCACAACTCAGCCCCAGCATTTT	CASRLGTGSTTQPQHF
TRBV5-6	TRBJ2-7	.	TRBD2	TGTGCCAGCAGTCTGGGAGGACTAGCGGGGATATACGAGCAGTACTTC	CASSLGGLAGIYEQYF
TRBV7-7	TRBJ2-5	.	TRBD2	TGTGCTAGCAGCAGAGAGGGGTTTAGCGGGGAGACCCAGTACTTC	CASSREGFSGETQYF
TRBV18	TRBJ2-7	.	.	TGTGCCAGCTCACCAATAGCAGACTACTCCTACGAGCAGTACTTC	CASSPIADYSYEQYF
TRBV19	TRBJ2-6	.	.	TGTGCCAGTAGTATAGAATGGAGCTCTGGGGCCAACGTCCTGACTTTC	CASSIEWSSGANVLTF
TRBV5-1	TRBJ1-4	.	TRBD1	TGCGCCAGCAGCTTGGGACAGGGTACCGGGTCTAATGAAAAACTGTTTTTT	CASSLGQGTGSNEKLFF
TRBV7-9	TRBJ1-6	.	.	TGTGCCAGCAGCGCGGCCTATAATTCACCCCTCCACTTT	CASSAAYNSPLHF
TRBV9	TRBJ2-1	.	TRBD2	TGTGCCAGCAGCCCTGAGTCGGGACTAGCGGGGGGGCGCACCTACAATGAGCAGTTCTTC	CASSPESGLAGGRTYNEQFF
TRBV5-1	TRBJ2-7	.	.	TGCGCCAGCAGCTTCAGGGATACGGGCGAGCAGTACTTC	CASSFRDTGEQYF
TRBV28	TRBJ2-3	.	.	TGTGCCAGCAGTAGGAGTCTCGATCGGCAGTATTTT	CASSRSLDRQYF
TRBV19	TRBJ2-3	.	TRBD2	TGTGCCAGTAGTATGATCCGGGGGGGGAGCACAGATACGCAGTATTTT	CASSMIRGGSTDTQYF
TRBV11-1	TRBJ2-5	.	.	TGTGCCAGCAGCTTAGCATACGGGTCCCAAGAGACCCAGTACTTC	CASSLAYGSQETQYF
TRBV5-8	TRBJ2-7	.	TRBD1	TGTGCCAGCAGCTTGACCCCGGGACAGGGATTCGGGTACGAGCAGTACTTC	CASSLTPGQGFGYEQYF
TRBV30	TRBJ1-4	.	TRBD1	TGTGCCTGGAGACAGGGGGATAGTACTAATGAAAAACTGTTTTTT	CAWRQGDSTNEKLFF
TRBV6-5	TRBJ1-1	.	TRBD1	TGTGCCAGCGACAGGGGTCTTATTAACACTGAAGCTTTCTTT	CASDRGLINTEAFF
TRBV28	TRBJ1-6	.	.	TGTGCCAGCAGACCGAGCTCCTATAATTCACCCCTCCACTTT	CASRPSSYNSPLHF
TRBV19	TRBJ1-6	.	.	TGTGCCAGTAGTATCTACAGTGATAATTCACCCCTCCACTTT	CASSIYSDNSPLHF
TRBV7-2	TRBJ1-3	.	.	TGTGCCAGCAGCCCCCCGCAGGAACTAAACACCATATATTTT	CASSPPQELNTIYF
TRBV5-1	TRBJ1-6	.	.	TGCGCCAGCAGCTTGGGTCAGACAGGCAATTCACCCCTCCACTTT	CASSLGQTGNSPLHF
TRBV13	TRBJ2-1	.	.	TGTGCCAGCAGCTTAGGCGGGTTTTCCTACAATGAGCAGTTCTTC	CASSLGGFSYNEQFF
TRBV5-1	TRBJ1-1	.	.	TGCGCCAGCAGCCTTTTGGGACAGAACACTGAAGCTTTCTTT	CASSLLGQNTEAFF
TRBV19	TRBJ1-5	.	TRBD1	TGTGCCAGTACCAAATTTGGAGGGGGCCATAGCAATCAGCCCCAGCATTTT	CASTKFGGGHSNQPQHF
TRBV5-6	TRBJ1-2	.	.	TGTGCCAGCAGCTTGGACAGGGAACCTACTAACTATGGCTACACCTTC	CASSLDREPTNYGYTF
TRBV3-1/TRBV3-2	TRBJ2-5	.	.	TGTGCCAGCAGCCCAAGGAACCGGGACTCCCGGTACTTC	CASSPRNRDSRYF
TRBV4-1	TRBJ2-7	few	.	TGCGCCAGCAGCCAAGAAGGCAACTACCGCCCTGGCGAGCAGTACTTC	CASSQEGNYRPGEQYF
TRBV6-6	TRBJ2-7	.	TRBD1	TGTGCCAGCAGTTACCAGGACAGGGCTACCTACGAGCAGTACTTC	CASSYQDRATYEQYF
TRBV5-1	TRBJ1-4	.	.	TGCGCCAGCAGCTTGGGGGGCCTCGGAGAAAAACTGTTTTTT	CASSLGGLGEKLFF
TRBV7-9	TRBJ2-7	.	TRBD1	TGTGCCAGCAGCTCGGACAGGGGGTACGAGCAGTACTTC	CASSSDRGYEQYF
TRBV18	TRBJ1-1	.	TRBD1	TGTGCCAGCTCACCTTCCGAGACAGGGGCCCTTAACACTGAAGCTTTCTTT	CASSPSETGALNTEAFF
TRBV2	TRBJ2-2	.	TRBD2	TGTGCCAGCAGGGAACTAGCGGTTAACACCGGGGAGCTGTTTTTT	CASRELAVNTGELFF
TRBV19	TRBJ1-2	.	.	TGTGCCAGTAGTACGACAGGAGGATATGGCTACACCTTC	CASSTTGGYGYTF
TRBV7-3	TRBJ2-2	few	.	TGTGCCAGCAGCCCGGGTGGAGGGACGATCACCGGGGAGCTGTTTTTT	CASSPGGGTITGELFF
TRBV28	TRBJ1-6	once	.	TGTGCCAGCAGTCCCTTCAGTTCTCATTCACCCCTCCACTTT	CASSPFSSHSPLHF
TRBV27	TRBJ2-3	.	TRBD2	TGTGCCAGCACCGGGGGGGGTGTCGGTACGCAGTATTTT	CASTGGGVGTQYF
TRBV7-3	TRBJ2-1	.	TRBD2	TGTGCCAGCAGCTTAAAACCTCCTAGCGGGGCCAATGAGCAGTTCTTC	CASSLKPPSGANEQFF
TRBV28	TRBJ1-4	.	.	TGTGCCAGCACAGCCTCAGGGCACCCAACTAATGAAAAACTGTTTTTT	CASTASGHPTNEKLFF